This T cell receptor beta chain was obtained from a study of T cell responses to AZD1222 COVID-19 vaccine. Study-level findings and limits: White British people made up most donors, females outnumbered males, and clonal diversity was possibly underestimated. Vaccine-associated CD4 TCRs spanned spike, dominant at 160-218 and 743-854. Recipients of two AZD1222 doses showed rising Spike-specific TCR breadth and depth.

Sequenced by immunoSEQ multiplex PCR; TCRdb stores in-frame clones only, minus some. The sample consists of 140,000 to 150,000 clones, roughly nine tenths of them appearing once. The table lists this clone with a few counts. Its antigen is not identified. This clonotype originated in an adult in good health. Sequenced here: peripheral blood, sampled on day 0 of AZD1222 vaccination.

The chain's CDR3 is CASTAASYNEQFF. CDR3 DNA sequence: TGTGCCAGTACCGCAGCTTCCTACAATGAGCAGTTCTTC. This chain links TRBV19 with TRBJ2-1; D is unclear. CDR1 is LNHDA and CDR2 is SQIVND in the germline V gene (reference sequence). Trimming cost V 7 bases and J 1 base, with 8 bases left between them. CDR3 length equals 13 residues.